The 4 T cell receptor beta chains presented below share a single source sample, sequenced in a study of TIL therapy for anti-PD-1-resistant metastatic lung cancer. Sequencing used immunoSEQ v3. Libraries were prepared by immunoSEQ multiplex PCR; TCRdb keeps only in-frame clonotypes and omits some of them. Of 60,000 or so clones in the sample, under 75% were seen once. Time point described: pre-treatment sample, taken before nivolumab and TIL therapy. The sequencing here drew on blood, taken at baseline. These receptors were obtained from a person aged 25-85 years with non-small cell lung cancer.

This clone has just a few counts. The CDR3 loop is CAWRPTGQGGNTEAFF. The CDR3, as DNA: TGTGCCTGGAGACCGACCGGACAGGGCGGGAACACTGAAGCTTTCTTT. V and J are TRBV30 and TRBJ1-1, with TRBD1 matching over 8 bases. From germline, CDR1 is GTSNPN and CDR2 SVGIG (reference sequence). Trimming removed 3 bases from V and 1 base from J; junction bases left unmatched: 10. This CDR3 is 16 amino acids long.

The genes are TRBV18 and TRBJ1-6, with D possibly matching TRBD1 (5 bases). Germline loops: CDR1 KGHSH, CDR2 LQKENI. The CDR3 has 15 amino acids. Trimming pared 4 bases from V and 0 bases from J, leaving 7 bases between. In DNA form, the CDR3 reads TGTGCCAGCTCACAGAGGGGCTCCTATAATTCACCCCTCCACTTT. Amino acid sequence: CASSQRGSYNSPLHF.

This chain connects TRBV18 to TRBJ1-5; no firm D call. V lost 1 base, J lost 4 bases, and 11 bases lay in between. This CDR3 has 15 residues. Germline V gene lookup returns CDR1 KGHSH and CDR2 LQKENI. CDR3 protein: CASSPLRTENQPQHF. The CDR3 nucleotides read TGTGCCAGCTCACCACTAAGGACGGAGAATCAGCCCCAGCATTTT.

This clone was counted only a few times. The chain couples TRBV18 to TRBJ2-5; D uncertain. From germline, CDR1 is KGHSH and CDR2 LQKENI. Trimming stripped 3 bases from V and 5 bases from J, with 13 bases between. The CDR3 contains 14 residues. CDR3 DNA: TGTGCCAGCTCACCCACCCCGGGTAGGGAGACCCAGTACTTC. Its protein product is CASSPTPGRETQYF.